Sequencing of this T cell receptor (beta chain) was carried out in a study of blood T cell repertoires in COVID-19. Whole-study context: Donors in the United States, Italy and Spain gave samples during acute or convalescent COVID-19. Sources were T cells, B-cell-depleted T cells, or PBMCs; the material itself was cDNA or gDNA.

Germline V gene data show CDR1 as LNHDA and CDR2 as SQIVND (reference sequence). V was trimmed by 3 bases and J by 0 bases, leaving 6 bases between them. This CDR3 comprises 15 residues. In the authors' workflow: The assay estimated nucleated cells by amplifying reference gene primers. Data came from immunoSEQ multiplex PCR; TCRdb stores just in-frame clones and leaves some out. D and trimming were read from the DNA, whereas the V and J calls and clone size are those reported in that table. The table records 120,000 to 150,000 clones, over 70% of them present only once. V is TRBV19 and J is TRBJ2-6; TRBD2 might be the D (6 bases). Sequencing was performed on peripheral blood. This sequence originates from a man aged 55 to 70 with active or convalescent COVID-19. The CDR3 DNA is TGTGCCAGTAGTATCGGGAGCTCTGGGGCCAACGTCCTGACTTTC. Its protein product is CASSIGSSGANVLTF.